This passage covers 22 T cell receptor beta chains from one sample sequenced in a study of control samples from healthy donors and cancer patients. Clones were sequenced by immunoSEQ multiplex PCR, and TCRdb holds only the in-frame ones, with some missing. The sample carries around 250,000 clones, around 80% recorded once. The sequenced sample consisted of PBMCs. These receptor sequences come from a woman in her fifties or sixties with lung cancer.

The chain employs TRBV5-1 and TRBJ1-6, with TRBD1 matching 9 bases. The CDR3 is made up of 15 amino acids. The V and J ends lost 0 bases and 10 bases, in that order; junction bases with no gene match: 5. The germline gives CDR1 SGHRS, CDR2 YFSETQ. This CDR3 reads CASSLAGQGRSPLHF. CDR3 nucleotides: TGCGCCAGCAGCTTGGCTGGACAGGGGAGATCACCCCTCCACTTT.

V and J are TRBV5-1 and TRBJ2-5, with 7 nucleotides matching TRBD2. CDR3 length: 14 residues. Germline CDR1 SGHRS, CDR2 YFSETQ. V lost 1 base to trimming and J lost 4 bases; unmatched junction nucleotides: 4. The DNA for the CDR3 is TGCGCCAGCAGCTTGAGGCGGGGGTCAGAGACCCAGTACTTC. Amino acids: CASSLRRGSETQYF.

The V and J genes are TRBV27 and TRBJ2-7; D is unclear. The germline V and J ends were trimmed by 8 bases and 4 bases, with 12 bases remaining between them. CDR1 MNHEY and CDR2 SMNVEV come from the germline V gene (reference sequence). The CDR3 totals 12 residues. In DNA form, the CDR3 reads TGTGCCAGCGGCCAGCCACTGTACGAGCAGTACTTC. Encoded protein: CASGQPLYEQYF.

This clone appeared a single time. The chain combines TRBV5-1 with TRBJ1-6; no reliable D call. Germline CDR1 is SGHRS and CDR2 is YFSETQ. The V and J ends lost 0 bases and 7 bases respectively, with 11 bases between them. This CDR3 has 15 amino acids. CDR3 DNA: TGCGCCAGCAGCTTGGTTTGGGGTTCAAATTCACCCCTCCACTTT. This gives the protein CASSLVWGSNSPLHF.

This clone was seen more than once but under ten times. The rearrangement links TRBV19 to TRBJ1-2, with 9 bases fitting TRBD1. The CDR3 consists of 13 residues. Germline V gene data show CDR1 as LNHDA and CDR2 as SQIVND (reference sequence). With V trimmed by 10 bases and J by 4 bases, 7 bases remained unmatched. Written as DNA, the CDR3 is TGTGCCACCTCGGACAGGGGCGCCTATGGCTACACCTTC. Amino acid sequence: CATSDRGAYGYTF.

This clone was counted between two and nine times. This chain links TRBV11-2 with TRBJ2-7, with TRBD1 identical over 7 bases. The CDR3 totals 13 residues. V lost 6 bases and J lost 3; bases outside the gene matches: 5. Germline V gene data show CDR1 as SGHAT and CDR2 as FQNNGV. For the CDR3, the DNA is TGTGCCAGCAGGACAGGGTTTGACTACGAGCAGTACTTC. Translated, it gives CASRTGFDYEQYF.

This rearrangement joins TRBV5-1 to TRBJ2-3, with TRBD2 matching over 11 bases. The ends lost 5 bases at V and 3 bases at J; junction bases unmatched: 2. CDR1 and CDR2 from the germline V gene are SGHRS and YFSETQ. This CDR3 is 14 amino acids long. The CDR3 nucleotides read TGCGCCAGCAGGACTAGCGGGATAACAGATACGCAGTATTTT. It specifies CASRTSGITDTQYF.

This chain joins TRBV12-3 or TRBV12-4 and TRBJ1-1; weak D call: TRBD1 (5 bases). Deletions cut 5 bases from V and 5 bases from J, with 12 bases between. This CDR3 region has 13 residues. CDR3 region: CASSPRDPTEAFF. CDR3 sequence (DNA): TGTGCCAGCAGTCCCCGGGACCCTACTGAAGCTTTCTTT.

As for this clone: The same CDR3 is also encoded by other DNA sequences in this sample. The CDR3 DNA is TGTGCCATCAGTGAGGCAGGGAGGGATTCACCCCTCCACTTT. This codes for CAISEAGRDSPLHF. The chain recombines TRBV10-3 with TRBJ1-6; tentatively, D is TRBD1 (5 bases). Germline values: CDR1 ENHRY, CDR2 SYGVKD. Trimming left V 2 bases short and J 8 bases short, with 10 bases between. The CDR3 has 14 residues.

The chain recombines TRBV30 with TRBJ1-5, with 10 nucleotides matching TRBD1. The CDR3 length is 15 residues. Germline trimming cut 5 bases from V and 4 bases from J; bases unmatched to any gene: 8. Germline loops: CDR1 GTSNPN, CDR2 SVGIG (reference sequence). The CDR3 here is CAWGEKDRGNQPQHF. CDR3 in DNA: TGTGCCTGGGGGGAAAAGGACAGGGGGAATCAGCCCCAGCATTTT.

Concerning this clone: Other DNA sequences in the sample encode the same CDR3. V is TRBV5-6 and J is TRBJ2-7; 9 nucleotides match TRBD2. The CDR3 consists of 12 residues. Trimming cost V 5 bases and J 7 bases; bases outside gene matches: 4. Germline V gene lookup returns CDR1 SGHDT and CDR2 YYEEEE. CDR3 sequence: CASSRAGGEQYF. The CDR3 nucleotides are TGTGCCAGCAGTCGGGCGGGGGGGGAGCAGTACTTC.

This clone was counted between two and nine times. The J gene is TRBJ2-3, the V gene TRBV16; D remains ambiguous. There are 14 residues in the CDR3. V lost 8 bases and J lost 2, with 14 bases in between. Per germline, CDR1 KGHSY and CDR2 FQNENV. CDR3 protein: CASRKSLDTDTQYF. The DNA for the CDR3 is TGTGCCAGCCGGAAGAGCCTAGACACAGATACGCAGTATTTT.

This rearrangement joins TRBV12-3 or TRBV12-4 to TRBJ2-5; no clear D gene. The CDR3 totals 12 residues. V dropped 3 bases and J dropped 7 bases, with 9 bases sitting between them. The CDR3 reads CASSFPPGTQYF. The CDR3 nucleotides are TGTGCCAGCAGTTTCCCCCCGGGGACCCAGTACTTC.

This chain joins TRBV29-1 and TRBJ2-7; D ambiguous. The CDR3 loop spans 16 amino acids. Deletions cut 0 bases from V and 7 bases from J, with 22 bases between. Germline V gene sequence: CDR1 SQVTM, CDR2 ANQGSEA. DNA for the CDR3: TGCAGCGTTGAAGATCATCGGGCCGCAGGCGAAGGGGAGCAGTACTTC. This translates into CSVEDHRAAGEGEQYF.

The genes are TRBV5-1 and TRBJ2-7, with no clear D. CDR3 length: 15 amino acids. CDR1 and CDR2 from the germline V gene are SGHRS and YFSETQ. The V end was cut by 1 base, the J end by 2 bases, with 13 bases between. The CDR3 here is CASSLSPDQPYEQYF. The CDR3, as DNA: TGCGCCAGCAGCTTGTCCCCAGATCAACCCTACGAGCAGTACTTC.

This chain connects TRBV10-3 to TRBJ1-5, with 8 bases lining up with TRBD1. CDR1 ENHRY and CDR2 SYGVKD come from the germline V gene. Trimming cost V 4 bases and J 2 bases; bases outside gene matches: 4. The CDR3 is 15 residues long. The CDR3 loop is CAISVSTGGNQPQHF. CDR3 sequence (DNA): TGTGCCATCAGTGTTTCGACAGGGGGCAATCAGCCCCAGCATTTT.

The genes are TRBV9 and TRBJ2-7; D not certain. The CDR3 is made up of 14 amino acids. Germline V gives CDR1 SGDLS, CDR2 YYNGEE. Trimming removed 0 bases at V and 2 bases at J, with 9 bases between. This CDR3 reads CASSVEGLTYEQYF. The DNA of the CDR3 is TGTGCCAGCAGCGTAGAGGGATTGACCTACGAGCAGTACTTC.

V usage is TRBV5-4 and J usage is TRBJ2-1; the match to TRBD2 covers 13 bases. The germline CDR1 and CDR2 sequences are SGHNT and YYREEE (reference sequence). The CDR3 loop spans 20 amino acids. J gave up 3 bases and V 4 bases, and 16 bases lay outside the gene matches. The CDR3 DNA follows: TGTGCCAGCAGCCGCTCCGCGGCACTAGCGGGAGGGCCGGGCTACAATGAGCAGTTCTTC. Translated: CASSRSAALAGGPGYNEQFF.

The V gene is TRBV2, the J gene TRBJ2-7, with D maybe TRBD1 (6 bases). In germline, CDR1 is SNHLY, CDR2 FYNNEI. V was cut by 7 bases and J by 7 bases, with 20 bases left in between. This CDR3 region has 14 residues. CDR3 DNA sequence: TGTGCCAGCACGGGTTCATCAGGGGCAGGGGAGCAGTACTTC. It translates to CASTGSSGAGEQYF.

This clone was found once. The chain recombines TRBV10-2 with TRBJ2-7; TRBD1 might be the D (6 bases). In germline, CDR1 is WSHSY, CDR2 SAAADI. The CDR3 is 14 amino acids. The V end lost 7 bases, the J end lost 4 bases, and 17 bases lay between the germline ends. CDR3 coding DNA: TGCGCCAGCACCTACGGACAGTCCTCATACGAGCAGTACTTC. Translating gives CASTYGQSSYEQYF.

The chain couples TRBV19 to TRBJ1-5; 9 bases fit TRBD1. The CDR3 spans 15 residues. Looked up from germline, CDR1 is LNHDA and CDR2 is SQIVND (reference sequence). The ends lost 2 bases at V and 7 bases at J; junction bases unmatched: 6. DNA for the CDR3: TGTGCCAGTAGTATATCGGGGACAGGGCCCCAGCCCCAGCATTTT. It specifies CASSISGTGPQPQHF.

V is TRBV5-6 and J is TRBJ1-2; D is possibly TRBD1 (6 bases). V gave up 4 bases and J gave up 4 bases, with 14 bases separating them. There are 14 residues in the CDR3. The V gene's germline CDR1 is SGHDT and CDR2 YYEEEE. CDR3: CASSLGQPIYGYTF. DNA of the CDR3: TGTGCCAGCAGCCTAGGACAGCCCATCTATGGCTACACCTTC. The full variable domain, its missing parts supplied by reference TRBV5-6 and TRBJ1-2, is DAGVTQSPTHLIKTRGQQVTLRCSPKSGHDTVSWYQQALGQGPQFIFQYYEEEERQRGNFPDRFSGHQFPNYSSELNVNALLLGDSALYLCASSLGQPIYGYTFGSGTRLTVV.